A single sample is the source of the 2 T cell receptor beta chains below, sequenced in a study of T-cell reconstitution after alpha-beta-depleted transplantation in children. Researchers prepared the TCRbeta library using unique molecular identifiers, the study reports. TCRdb fed the PCR reads into MiXCR, producing one record per CDR3 protein. The sample records about 640,000 distinct CDR3 sequences, around 13% being singletons. Sequences were derived from PBMCs, mostly from graft donor cells, sampled 360 days after TCRalphabeta/CD19-depleted stem cell transplant. Receptors were obtained from a male patient younger than 18 who had a stem cell transplant for acute myeloid leukemia, so the T cells may come from the graft donor.

This chain uses TRBV28 with TRBJ2-3; 10 nucleotides line up with TRBD2. The CDR3 runs 18 residues. J lost 3 bases, V lost 4 bases, and 13 bases had no gene match. From germline, CDR1 is MDHEN and CDR2 SYDVKM. In DNA form, the CDR3 reads TGTGCCAGCAGTTCACCTCGGAGCGGGAGGGAAGAGACAGATACGCAGTATTTT. Its translation is CASSSPRSGREETDTQYF.

The chain employs TRBV10-3 and TRBJ2-5; D gene uncertain. Trimming shortened V by 4 bases and J by 2 bases, and 2 bases separated the two germline ends. Germline assignment: CDR1 ENHRY and CDR2 SYGVKD. The CDR3 has 11 residues. CDR3 in amino acids: CAISAQETQYF. The CDR3 DNA reads as TGTGCCATCAGTGCGCAAGAGACCCAGTACTTC.